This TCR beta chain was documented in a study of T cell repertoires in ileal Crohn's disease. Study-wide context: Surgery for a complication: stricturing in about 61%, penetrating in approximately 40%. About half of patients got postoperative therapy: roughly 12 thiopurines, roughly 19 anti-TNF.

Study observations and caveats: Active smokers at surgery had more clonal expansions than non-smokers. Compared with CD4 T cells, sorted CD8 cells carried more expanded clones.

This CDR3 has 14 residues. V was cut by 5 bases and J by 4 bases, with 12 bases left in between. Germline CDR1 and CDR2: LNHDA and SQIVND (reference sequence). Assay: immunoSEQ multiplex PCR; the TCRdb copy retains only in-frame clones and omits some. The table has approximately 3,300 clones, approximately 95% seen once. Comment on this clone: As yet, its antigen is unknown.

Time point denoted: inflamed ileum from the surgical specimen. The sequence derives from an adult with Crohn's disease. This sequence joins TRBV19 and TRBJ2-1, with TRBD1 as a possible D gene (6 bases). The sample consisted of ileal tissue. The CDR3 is CASSAWDNYNEQFF. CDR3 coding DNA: TGTGCCAGTAGTGCTTGGGACAATTACAATGAGCAGTTCTTC.